One and the same sample provided the 6 T cell receptor beta chains below, sequenced in a study of blood T cell repertoires in COVID-19. TCRdb keeps only in-frame clones here, not all; method: immunoSEQ multiplex PCR. The data contain hundreds of thousands of clones, about 80% of them singletons. Specimen: peripheral blood. Every receptor here comes from a man older than 75 with acute or convalescent COVID-19.

V usage is TRBV7-9 and J usage is TRBJ2-1, with 10 bases matching TRBD1. The CDR3 has 15 residues. V gave up 1 base and J gave up 7 bases; unmatched junction bases: 4. Germline CDR1 and CDR2: SEHNR and FQNEAQ (reference sequence). The CDR3 loop is CASSLGTGGINEQFF. CDR3 sequence (DNA): TGTGCCAGCAGCTTAGGGACAGGGGGGATTAATGAGCAGTTCTTC.

The chain joins TRBV20-1 to TRBJ2-3; tentatively, D is TRBD2 (6 bases). The V and J ends lost 3 bases and 4 bases respectively, with 17 bases between them. The CDR3 is made up of 15 amino acids. Per germline, CDR1 DFQATT and CDR2 SNEGSKA (reference sequence). For the CDR3, the DNA is TGCAGTGCTAGTGGAGGGGCGGGGCGCGCAGATACGCAGTATTTT. Its protein product is CSASGGAGRADTQYF.

This clone was detected once. This sequence joins TRBV30 and TRBJ1-2; D uncertain. With 4 bases removed from V and 4 bases from J, the gap between germline ends came to 10 bases. Looked up from germline, CDR1 is GTSNPN and CDR2 is SVGIG (reference sequence). This CDR3 is built from 12 residues. The CDR3 nucleotides read TGTGCCTGGATACGGGGTTTCTATGGCTACACCTTC. Protein: CAWIRGFYGYTF.

This chain uses TRBV3-1 (or the pseudogene TRBV3-2) with TRBJ2-3; tentative D call: TRBD1 (5 bases). The closer fit of TRBJ1-5 to the DNA end suggests the J call may be wrong. Germline V lookup: CDR1 LGHDT, CDR2 YNNKEL (reference sequence). The CDR3 consists of 15 residues. The chain's CDR3 is CASSQASGGQNTQHF. The CDR3 bases are TGTGCCAGCAGCCAGGCTAGCGGGGGTCAAAATACGCAGCATTTT.

The V call is TRBV18, the J call TRBJ2-6, with TRBD1 as a possible D gene (6 bases). Germline loops: CDR1 KGHSH, CDR2 LQKENI. V was cut by 0 bases and J by 0 bases, with 12 bases left in between. This CDR3 is 18 amino acids long. Here the CDR3 DNA reads TGTGCCAGCTCACCACCATGGACAGACAGCTCTGGGGCCAACGTCCTGACTTTC. Encoded protein: CASSPPWTDSSGANVLTF.

The V call is TRBV19, the J call TRBJ1-1; D unclear. CDR3 length: 15 residues. Looked up from germline, CDR1 is LNHDA and CDR2 is SQIVND (reference sequence). V dropped 6 bases and J dropped 1 base, with 15 bases sitting between them. CDR3 sequence: CASSFSRRRNTEAFF. CDR3 nucleotide sequence: TGTGCCAGTAGCTTTTCCAGACGGAGGAACACTGAAGCTTTCTTT.